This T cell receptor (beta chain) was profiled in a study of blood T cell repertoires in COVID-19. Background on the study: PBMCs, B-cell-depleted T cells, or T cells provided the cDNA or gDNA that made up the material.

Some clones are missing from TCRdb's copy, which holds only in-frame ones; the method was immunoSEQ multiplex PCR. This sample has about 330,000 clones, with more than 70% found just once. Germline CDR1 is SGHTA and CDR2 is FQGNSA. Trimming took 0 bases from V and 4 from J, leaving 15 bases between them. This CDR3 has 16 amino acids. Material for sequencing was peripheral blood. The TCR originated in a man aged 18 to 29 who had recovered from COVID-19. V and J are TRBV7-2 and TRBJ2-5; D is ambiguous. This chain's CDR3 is CASSLAVPIIGETQYF. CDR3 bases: TGTGCCAGCAGCTTAGCGGTCCCGATAATCGGAGAGACCCAGTACTTC.